One sample yielded the 19 T cell receptor beta chains listed below, sequenced in a study of CD8+CD57+ T cells in acquired aplastic anemia. The patients chosen for sequencing had shown expansion of CD8+CD57+ cells (detected by flow cytometry). Genomic DNA, the template, was used for profiling of the TCR beta VDJ and CDR3. TCRdb processed the reads anew with MiXCR; each CDR3 protein has one entry. The sample records about 160,000 distinct CDR3 sequences, around half being singletons. The sequencing sample was made of sorted CD4+, CD8+, or CD8+CD57+ T cells (not recorded which) from PBMCs. These receptors were obtained from a human donor with aplastic anemia.

This clonotype was recorded many times. The chain links TRBV12-3 or TRBV12-4 to TRBJ1-3; D call uncertain. CDR3 size: 12 residues. Trimming removed 7 bases from V and 15 bases from J, with 19 bases in between. As DNA, the CDR3 is TGTGCCAGCAACCGCGTAGGGCCCTACCAATATTTT. Its protein is CASNRVGPYQYF.

This clonotype was found a few times. The chain is built from TRBV6-1 and TRBJ2-2, with D possibly matching TRBD1 (6 bases). The V and J ends lost 6 bases and 9 bases respectively, with 14 bases between them. This CDR3 spans 13 amino acids. Per germline, CDR1 MNHNS and CDR2 SASEGT. CDR3 bases: TGTGCCAGCAGGCCGAGTGGGGGCCGGGAGCTGTTTTTT. Its translation is CASRPSGGRELFF.

The chain recombines TRBV7-2 with TRBJ2-7; the D is unclear. From germline, CDR1 is SGHTA and CDR2 FQGNSA. The CDR3 has 11 amino acids. Trimming left V 10 bases short and J 4 bases short, with 11 bases between. CDR3 coding DNA: TGTGCCATCGCCGGACGATACGAGCAGTACTTC. Translated, it gives CAIAGRYEQYF.

The table lists this clonotype with many counts. This chain connects TRBV12-3 or TRBV12-4 to TRBJ2-7; D possibly matches TRBD1 or TRBD2 (5 bases each). V was shortened by 2 bases and J by 3 bases, with 14 bases between the two germline ends. The CDR3 length is 15 residues. CDR3 protein: CASSLSEGQGYEQYF. The CDR3 nucleotides read TGTGCCAGCAGTTTATCAGAGGGTCAGGGCTACGAGCAGTACTTC.

The V and J genes are TRBV20-1 and TRBJ2-5; 9 nucleotides match TRBD2. Germline CDR1 reads DFQATT; CDR2 reads SNEGSKA (reference sequence). CDR3 length: 12 amino acids. Unmatched junction bases numbered 1, after V lost 6 bases and J lost 2 bases. Here the CDR3 DNA reads TGCAGTGCCGCGGGGGGGCAAGAGACCCAGTACTTC. This gives the protein CSAAGGQETQYF.

The V gene is TRBV19, the J gene TRBJ2-2; D might be TRBD1 (5 bases). The CDR3 runs to 14 residues. The ends were cut back, 6 bases at V and 1 base at J, with 9 bases in the middle. The V gene's germline CDR1 is LNHDA and CDR2 SQIVND (reference sequence). The CDR3: CASRRQLNTGELFF. DNA of the CDR3: TGTGCCAGTAGGCGACAGTTGAACACCGGGGAGCTGTTTTTT.

The J gene is TRBJ2-7, the V gene TRBV20-1, with 12 positions matching TRBD2. CDR1 is DFQATT, CDR2 SNEGSKA, per germline (reference sequence). CDR3 length equals 12 residues. Written as DNA, the CDR3 is TGCAAGACTAGCGGGAGTTACTACGAGCAGTACTTC. This encodes CKTSGSYYEQYF.

About this clonotype: Possible read error: a much larger clone is one base away. This sequence joins TRBV19 and TRBJ1-1; TRBD1 might be the D (5 bases). This CDR3 spans 11 amino acids. Germline lookup yields CDR1 LNHDA and CDR2 SQIVND (reference sequence). The CDR3: CVTLGHTEAFF. The CDR3 bases are TGTGTGACGCTGGGACACACTGAAGCTTTCTTT.

The chain links TRBV15 to TRBJ1-1; D gene unclear. CDR1 and CDR2 from the germline V gene are LNHNV and YYDKDF (reference sequence). This CDR3 is 13 amino acids long. V lost 5 bases and J lost 1, with 8 bases in between. Here the CDR3 reads CATSSRGNTEAFF. CDR3 nucleotides: TGTGCCACCAGCTCTCGGGGGAACACTGAAGCTTTCTTT.

There are many counts of this clonotype. The rearrangement uses TRBV24-1 and TRBJ2-1; D is possibly TRBD1 (5 bases). The CDR3 has 15 residues. V shed 0 bases and J shed 8 bases, with 13 bases lying between them. Germline V CDR1 and CDR2: KGHDR, SFDVKD. In DNA form, the CDR3 reads TGTGCCACCAGTGATTTGGAGCTGCTCAGGGATGAGCAGTTCTTC. Protein sequence: CATSDLELLRDEQFF.

The chain couples TRBV5-4 to TRBJ2-1, with D perhaps TRBD1 (5 bases). Trimming pared 10 bases from V and 2 bases from J, leaving 16 bases between. The germline V gene has CDR1 SGHNT and CDR2 YYREEE (reference sequence). CDR3 length: 14 residues. The CDR3 bases are TGTGCCGGCCAGGGCTGGGGAACCTACAATGAGCAGTTCTTC. It codes for CAGQGWGTYNEQFF.

This clonotype was seen at least ten times. V usage is TRBV12-3 or TRBV12-4 and J usage is TRBJ1-1; 8 bases fit TRBD1. With V trimmed by 3 bases and J by 1 base, 4 bases remained unmatched. The CDR3 runs 15 residues. The chain's CDR3 is CASSLTGTGNTEAFF. In DNA form, the CDR3 reads TGTGCCAGCAGTTTGACGGGGACAGGGAACACTGAAGCTTTCTTT.

This clonotype appeared many times. The rearrangement joins TRBV6-2 or TRBV6-3 to TRBJ2-7; D is possibly TRBD1 or TRBD2 (5 bases each). CDR1 is MNHEY and CDR2 is SVGEGT in the germline V gene. Trimming took off 10 bases at V and 4 bases at J, with 14 bases between the two ends. The CDR3 covers 12 residues. CDR3 in DNA: TGTGCCACCCGGGACCCAGAGTACGAGCAGTACTTC. Translated, it gives CATRDPEYEQYF.

Many counts were recorded for this clonotype. This sequence joins TRBV10-2 and TRBJ2-7, with D hard to call. This CDR3 is 13 amino acids long. CDR1 is WSHSY and CDR2 is SAAADI in the germline V gene. V lost 0 bases, J lost 5 bases, and 8 bases lay in between. CDR3 bases: TGCGCCAGCAGTGAGTCGACGGACCACGAGCAGTACTTC. This sequence encodes CASSESTDHEQYF.

For this clonotype: A junction end diverges from the germline sequence, so it may reflect a read error. The chain recombines TRBV13 with TRBJ2-1; 7 nucleotides match TRBD2. This CDR3 contains 14 residues. Germline V gene lookup returns CDR1 PRHDT and CDR2 FYEKMQ (reference sequence). The CDR3 DNA is TGTGCCAGCAGCCTCGGACTAGGTTACAATGAGCAGATCTTC. Translated, it gives CASSLGLGYNEQIF.

The chain has TRBV27 and TRBJ1-6, with 11 bases fitting TRBD1. J lost 9 bases, V lost 4 bases, and 5 bases had no gene match. Germline V gene lookup returns CDR1 MNHEY and CDR2 SMNVEV (reference sequence). This CDR3 has 15 amino acids. CDR3 residues: CASSSWTGGTSPLHF. CDR3 bases: TGTGCCAGCAGTTCTTGGACAGGGGGCACTTCACCCCTCCACTTT.

The chain links TRBV9 to TRBJ1-2, with D possibly TRBD1 on 6 matching bases. The CDR3 consists of 15 residues. CDR1 is SGDLS, CDR2 YYNGEE, per germline. V dropped 2 bases and J dropped 6 bases, with 17 bases sitting between them. CDR3 residues: CASSVAQGPRNGYTF. The DNA of the CDR3 is TGTGCCAGCAGCGTTGCGCAGGGGCCGCGGAATGGCTACACCTTC.

This clonotype showed up just a few times. V gene TRBV27 combines with J gene TRBJ2-7, with D unclear. The CDR3 has 16 residues. Germline values: CDR1 MNHEY, CDR2 SMNVEV (reference sequence). Deletions cut 4 bases from V and 5 bases from J, with 21 bases between. The CDR3 region is CASSSRVVAVWNEQYF. The DNA of the CDR3 is TGTGCCAGCAGTTCCCGGGTGGTCGCGGTTTGGAACGAGCAGTACTTC.

The J gene is TRBJ1-1, the V gene TRBV29-1, with a possible D match to TRBD1 (6 bases). The CDR3 extends over 12 amino acids. Trimming shortened V by 5 bases and J by 0 bases, and 7 bases separated the two germline ends. Germline lookup yields CDR1 SQVTM and CDR2 ANQGSEA. CDR3 in amino acids: CSVTGMNTEAFF. The CDR3, as DNA: TGCAGCGTTACAGGGATGAACACTGAAGCTTTCTTT.